One and the same sample provided the 24 T cell receptor beta chains below, sequenced in a study of beta chain features in type 1 diabetes (dated by TCRdb to about 2018). The method behind the library was the immunoSEQ multiplex PCR assay. The entire amount of isolated RNA was reverse transcribed using the High Capacity cDNA Reverse Transcription Kit, so the sequenced TCRB transcripts were expressed ones. As stored in TCRdb, this immuneACCESS dataset retains in-frame rearrangements with V and J assigned. A fraction of the clones does not appear; measured against another copy, unresolved V genes explain less than half of the discrepancy, and the remainder lacks a known reason. The table for this sample lists 350,000 to 450,000 clones; approximately 15% of them were counted only once. The ten largest clones add up to 0.035% to 0.045% of the sample. The sample comprised naive CD4+ T cells from blood. The cell subset or site label on this specimen signifies: true naive CD4+ T cells. The receptors derive from a young man in good health.

This chain joins TRBV14 and TRBJ1-1; D is uncertain. The CDR3 is 15 amino acids. With 0 bases removed from V and 6 bases from J, the gap between germline ends came to 14 bases. Germline V gives CDR1 SGHDN, CDR2 FVKESK. The CDR3 DNA reads TGTGCCAGCAGCCAAGATGAGAGGGATCGGGCTGAAGCTTTCTTT. This encodes CASSQDERDRAEAFF.

The chain has TRBV2 and TRBJ2-5; TRBD1 aligns across 7 bases. The CDR3 contains 14 residues. Germline V lookup: CDR1 SNHLY, CDR2 FYNNEI. Unmatched junction bases numbered 9, after V lost 6 bases and J lost 5 bases. The CDR3 DNA reads as TGTGCCAGCAGCCGCGGACAGGTCGGGGAGACCCAGTACTTC. As protein: CASSRGQVGETQYF.

DNA for the CDR3: TGTGCCAGCACCGAACGGACTAGCGGGGGGCCCGCCCCCAAATCCGAGCAGTTCTTC. It is translated as CASTERTSGGPAPKSEQFF. This chain joins TRBV7-9 and TRBJ2-1; TRBD2 matches at 14 bases. Germline loops: CDR1 SEHNR, CDR2 FQNEAQ (reference sequence). V gave up 7 bases and J gave up 10 bases; unmatched junction bases: 21. CDR3 length: 19 amino acids. The full variable domain, rest sourced from reference TRBV7-9 and TRBJ2-1, is DTGVSQNPRHKITKRGQNVTFRCDPISEHNRLYWYRQTLGQGPEFLTYFQNEAQLEKSRLLSDRFSAERPKGSFSTLEIQRTEQGDSAMYLCASTERTSGGPAPKSEQFFGPGTRLTVL.

This clone was seen a few times. This chain connects TRBV20-1 to TRBJ1-4; unclear D gene. V was cut by 6 bases and J by 1 base, with 3 bases left in between. CDR3 length equals 11 residues. Germline assignment: CDR1 DFQATT and CDR2 SNEGSKA (reference sequence). CDR3 protein: CSAGTNEKLFF. The CDR3 nucleotides read TGCAGTGCCGGAACTAATGAAAAACTGTTTTTT.

This clone was detected a few times. Other DNA sequences in the sample encode the same CDR3. This chain joins TRBV29-1 and TRBJ1-5, with TRBD1 matching over 7 bases. The CDR3 is made up of 15 amino acids. The germline CDR1 and CDR2 sequences are SQVTM and ANQGSEA. The trim removed 7 bases at V and 3 bases at J, leaving 12 bases unmatched. In DNA, the CDR3 is TGCAGCGCGGCTTCTCGGGACAGTATCAATCAGCCCCAGCATTTT. Residues: CSAASRDSINQPQHF.

The chain employs TRBV28 and TRBJ2-7, with 10 bases that match TRBD2. This CDR3 spans 15 amino acids. J was trimmed by 3 bases and V by 6 bases; bases with no gene match: 8. Germline V gene data show CDR1 as MDHEN and CDR2 as SYDVKM. In nucleotides, the CDR3 is TGTGCCAGCAGATCCCCCGGGACTAGCGACTACGAGCAGTACTTC. This gives the protein CASRSPGTSDYEQYF.

The chain employs TRBV4-2 and TRBJ2-1; possible D gene TRBD2, 6 bases. V lost 1 base to trimming and J lost 0 bases, with 19 bases between them. Germline V gene lookup returns CDR1 LGHNA and CDR2 YNFKEQ. This CDR3 spans 19 amino acids. CDR3: CASSQAGLSSVSSYNEQFF. Written as DNA, the CDR3 is TGTGCCAGCAGCCAAGCAGGGCTTTCTAGCGTTAGCTCCTACAATGAGCAGTTCTTC.

The chain couples TRBV30 to TRBJ2-3; TRBD2 matches 10 bases. J was trimmed by 1 base and V by 0 bases; bases with no gene match: 4. Looked up from germline, CDR1 is GTSNPN and CDR2 is SVGIG (reference sequence). There are 16 residues in the CDR3. The CDR3 region is CAWSVLAGEGTDTQYF. The CDR3 DNA follows: TGTGCCTGGAGTGTGCTAGCGGGAGAAGGCACAGATACGCAGTATTTT.

This chain uses TRBV5-4 with TRBJ2-5, with D hard to call. The CDR3 totals 12 residues. Germline V gene lookup returns CDR1 SGHNT and CDR2 YYREEE (reference sequence). The V end lost 3 bases, the J end lost 2 bases, and 5 bases lay between the germline ends. As DNA, the CDR3 is TGTGCCAGCAGCTCCGGGCAAGAGACCCAGTACTTC. It codes for CASSSGQETQYF.

This clone occurred a few times. The chain combines TRBV19 with TRBJ2-3, with a tentative D call TRBD1 (6 bases). V dropped 8 bases and J dropped 4 bases, with 16 bases sitting between them. This CDR3 is 14 amino acids long. CDR1 and CDR2 (germline): LNHDA, SQIVND (reference sequence). CDR3 DNA sequence: TGTGCCAGTGGGGCCGGGACAATCCCAGATACGCAGTATTTT. This codes for CASGAGTIPDTQYF.

The J gene is TRBJ1-2, the V gene TRBV4-2, with 10 bases matching TRBD1. Looked up from germline, CDR1 is LGHNA and CDR2 is YNFKEQ. The CDR3 consists of 15 residues. The V and J ends lost 7 bases and 3 bases, in that order; junction bases with no gene match: 8. The CDR3 nucleotides read TGTGCCAGCACCCCGGCGACAGGGGGCCACTATGGCTACACCTTC. Translating gives CASTPATGGHYGYTF.

This clone turned up a few times. The chain uses TRBV6-5 and TRBJ2-5; D is unclear. This CDR3 has 15 residues. Germline V gene sequence: CDR1 MNHEY, CDR2 SVGAGI. The V end lost 7 bases, the J end lost 5 bases, and 20 bases lay between the germline ends. The CDR3 DNA is TGTGCCAGCAATGTCGGCAGCGTTCTGGGGGAGACCCAGTACTTC. Translating it yields CASNVGSVLGETQYF.

This clone appeared a few times. The genes are TRBV30 and TRBJ2-3, with a possible D match to TRBD2 (6 bases). V dropped 7 bases and J dropped 0 bases, with 8 bases sitting between them. This CDR3 has 12 amino acids. Germline lookup yields CDR1 GTSNPN and CDR2 SVGIG (reference sequence). CDR3 sequence (DNA): TGTGCCTTTAGCGGTAGCACAGATACGCAGTATTTT. It translates to CAFSGSTDTQYF.

Written as DNA, the CDR3 is TGCAGCGTCCGGGACAGTGCCTACAATGAGCAGTTCTTC. Translating gives CSVRDSAYNEQFF. The chain recombines TRBV29-1 with TRBJ2-1, with TRBD1 identical over 7 bases. Germline V CDR1 and CDR2: SQVTM, ANQGSEA. J lost 2 bases, V lost 6 bases, and 4 bases had no gene match. The CDR3 consists of 13 residues.

The V call is TRBV5-1, the J call TRBJ2-1, with D tentatively TRBD2 (5 bases). V lost 7 bases and J 4 bases, leaving 12 bases between the germline ends. Germline V gene lookup returns CDR1 SGHRS and CDR2 YFSETQ. This CDR3 is built from 13 residues. The CDR3 here is CASAIGEYNEQFF. Here the CDR3 DNA reads TGCGCCAGCGCTATCGGGGAGTACAATGAGCAGTTCTTC.

Many counts were recorded for this clone. The V call is TRBV30, the J call TRBJ2-5; D could derive from TRBD1 or TRBD2 (6 bases each). CDR1 is GTSNPN and CDR2 is SVGIG in the germline V gene (reference sequence). The CDR3 loop spans 13 amino acids. The CDR3 DNA reads as TGTGGAACCTCAGGAGGGGGAAAAGAGACCCAGTACTTC. It specifies CGTSGGGKETQYF.

The chain couples TRBV6-5 to TRBJ2-5; 7 nucleotides line up with TRBD2. The germline V gene has CDR1 MNHEY and CDR2 SVGAGI. This CDR3 comprises 14 residues. After removal of 5 bases from V and 5 bases from J, the junction contained 8 bases not matched to a gene. The CDR3 here is CASSTRGGVETQYF. The DNA for the CDR3 is TGTGCCAGCAGTACCCGTGGGGGGGTCGAGACCCAGTACTTC.

The chain has TRBV7-2 and TRBJ2-5; 7 bases map to TRBD1. The CDR3 totals 13 residues. Germline V gene sequence: CDR1 SGHTA, CDR2 FQGNSA. The J segment lost 2 bases and the V segment lost 5 bases, leaving 2 bases of the junction unmatched. The CDR3 here is CASSRDSQETQYF. The CDR3 DNA reads as TGTGCCAGCAGCCGGGACAGTCAAGAGACCCAGTACTTC.

The chain is built from TRBV27 and TRBJ1-1; D call uncertain. The CDR3 has 14 amino acids. Deletions cut 6 bases from V and 0 bases from J, with 11 bases between. In germline, CDR1 is MNHEY, CDR2 SMNVEV (reference sequence). CDR3 DNA: TGTGCCAGCAGGGCCCGGTACATGAACACTGAAGCTTTCTTT. It is translated as CASRARYMNTEAFF.

The V gene is TRBV25-1, the J gene TRBJ2-1; TRBD2 matches 10 bases. The CDR3 consists of 15 residues. Germline V gives CDR1 MGHDK, CDR2 SYGVNS. Trimming at V came to 6 bases and at J to 5 bases, leaving 7 bases not matched to a gene. The CDR3 coding sequence is TGTGCCAGCAGAGAGGCTAGCGGGAGTCACAATGAGCAGTTCTTC. It is translated as CASREASGSHNEQFF.

This clone was seen only a few times. This chain links TRBV11-1 with TRBJ2-1; D is unresolved. The CDR3 is made up of 12 amino acids. V dropped 5 bases and J dropped 9 bases, with 11 bases sitting between them. Germline loops: CDR1 SGHAT, CDR2 FQDESV (reference sequence). The CDR3 sequence: CASSTGYGEQFF. The CDR3 DNA reads TGTGCCAGCAGCACCGGCTACGGTGAGCAGTTCTTC.

The gene calls are TRBV30 and TRBJ2-3; 13 bases map to TRBD2. Germline values: CDR1 GTSNPN, CDR2 SVGIG (reference sequence). The CDR3 covers 16 residues. V dropped 3 bases and J dropped 2; count of bases not matched to a gene: 5. For the CDR3, the DNA is TGTGCCTGGAGCGAGGGGACTAGCGGGATCACAGATACGCAGTATTTT. Residues: CAWSEGTSGITDTQYF.

This clone was observed a handful of times. This chain links TRBV28 with TRBJ2-7; D could derive from TRBD1 or TRBD2 (6 bases each). The V gene's germline CDR1 is MDHEN and CDR2 SYDVKM. The CDR3 has 15 residues. The V and J ends lost 6 bases and 2 bases respectively, with 17 bases between them. The CDR3 coding sequence is TGTGCCAGCAGCCCTGGGACTGGGGGCCCCTACGAGCAGTACGTC. Translated: CASSPGTGGPYEQYV.

CDR3: CASSLSLAGHNEQFF. CDR3 coding DNA: TGCGCCAGCAGCTTGTCACTAGCGGGACACAATGAGCAGTTCTTC. The chain is built from TRBV5-1 and TRBJ2-1; 10 bases fit TRBD2. Trimming removed 1 base from V and 5 bases from J; junction bases left unmatched: 3. Per germline, CDR1 SGHRS and CDR2 YFSETQ. The CDR3 is 15 amino acids.